Each of the 27 T cell receptor beta chains below was sequenced from the same sample in a study of monozygotic twins with cystic fibrosis. Repertoires were generated with immunoSEQ multiplex PCR, while TCRdb's copy carries only in-frame clones and drops some. The table has roughly 20,000 clones, 97% seen once. The material sequenced was blood. These receptors all stem from a woman in her 30s with cystic fibrosis.

The rearrangement joins TRBV10-1 to TRBJ2-7, with D perhaps TRBD2 (6 bases). The germline gives CDR1 WNHNN, CDR2 SYGVQD (reference sequence). The CDR3 has 12 residues. Trimming took 3 bases from V and 4 from J, leaving 7 bases between them. The CDR3 nucleotides read TGCGCCAGCAGTGATGGGGGGTACGAGCAGTACTTC. Protein: CASSDGGYEQYF.

The chain employs TRBV5-1 and TRBJ2-7; 8 nucleotides match TRBD1. The germline V gene has CDR1 SGHRS and CDR2 YFSETQ. Trimming cost V 1 base and J 2 bases; bases outside gene matches: 8. This CDR3 region has 16 residues. The CDR3 spells CASSLRAGGATYEQYF. The CDR3 region has the DNA TGCGCCAGCAGCTTGCGGGCAGGGGGCGCCACCTACGAGCAGTACTTC.

V gene TRBV10-3 combines with J gene TRBJ2-2; 10 bases agree with TRBD2. J gave up 6 bases and V 10 bases, and 2 bases lay outside the gene matches. Germline V gene lookup returns CDR1 ENHRY and CDR2 SYGVKD. This CDR3 has 12 amino acids. The DNA for the CDR3 is TGTGCCACAGCGGGGGGGCCCGGGGAGCTGTTTTTT. Residues: CATAGGPGELFF.

The chain carries TRBV6-1 and TRBJ1-5; D remains unclear. Germline V CDR1 and CDR2: MNHNS, SASEGT. The CDR3 is 16 residues long. Trimming cost V 0 bases and J 1 base, with 10 bases left between them. The CDR3: CASSEALSPSNQPQHF. The CDR3, as DNA: TGTGCCAGCAGTGAAGCGCTGAGTCCCAGCAATCAGCCCCAGCATTTT.

J is TRBJ1-1 and V is TRBV20-1; D gene uncertain. Trimming took off 4 bases at V and 8 bases at J, with 11 bases between the two ends. Germline CDR1 reads DFQATT; CDR2 reads SNEGSKA (reference sequence). The CDR3 is made up of 11 amino acids. The CDR3 region has the DNA TGCAGTGCTACGGGGTCCCTAGAAGCTTTCTTT. It yields the protein CSATGSLEAFF.

The chain employs TRBV9 and TRBJ2-3; the match to TRBD2 covers 10 bases. With V trimmed by 2 bases and J by 0 bases, 6 bases remained unmatched. This CDR3 has 17 residues. Germline V CDR1 and CDR2: SGDLS, YYNGEE. The CDR3 sequence: CASSVTSGGASTDTQYF. The CDR3 bases are TGTGCCAGCAGCGTCACCAGCGGGGGGGCCAGCACAGATACGCAGTATTTT.

This clone is a singleton in its sample. CDR3 DNA: TGTGCCAGTAGTATCTCCGGGACAGGGTCCTACGAGCAGTACTTC. It yields the protein CASSISGTGSYEQYF. This sequence joins TRBV19 and TRBJ2-7, with 9 bases identical to TRBD1. The CDR3 length is 15 residues. Unmatched junction bases numbered 4, after V lost 3 bases and J lost 1 base. Germline V CDR1 and CDR2: LNHDA, SQIVND (reference sequence).

The genes are TRBV29-1 and TRBJ2-5; TRBD1 matches 10 bases. The germline CDR1 and CDR2 sequences are SQVTM and ANQGSEA. Trimming took 6 bases from V and 5 from J; bases not matched to a gene: 6. CDR3 length: 13 amino acids. The CDR3 reads CSVRQGAGETQYF. The CDR3 bases are TGCAGCGTAAGACAGGGGGCCGGGGAGACCCAGTACTTC.

The chain couples TRBV5-1 to TRBJ2-7, with TRBD2 matching 15 bases. The CDR3 is 18 amino acids. Germline V gene sequence: CDR1 SGHRS, CDR2 YFSETQ. The V segment lost 1 base and the J segment 2 bases; nucleotides outside the gene matches: 7. The CDR3 sequence is CASSLTGLAGGQTYEQYF. In DNA form, the CDR3 reads TGCGCCAGCAGCTTGACGGGACTAGCGGGGGGCCAGACCTACGAGCAGTACTTC.

The chain couples TRBV19 to TRBJ2-7; TRBD1 might be the D (6 bases). The CDR3 consists of 15 residues. V gave up 7 bases and J gave up 2 bases, with 18 bases separating them. The germline gives CDR1 LNHDA, CDR2 SQIVND (reference sequence). As DNA, the CDR3 is TGTGCCAGTACTGTTGGACAGTCCCCAACCTACGAGCAGTACTTC. Translated: CASTVGQSPTYEQYF.

For the CDR3, the DNA is TGCGCCAGCAGCTTAGACAGGGAACACTATGGCTACACCTTC. It specifies CASSLDREHYGYTF. V and J are TRBV5-1 and TRBJ1-2; 7 bases match TRBD1. Germline V CDR1 and CDR2: SGHRS, YFSETQ. The CDR3 is 14 amino acids. Trimming cost V 2 bases and J 3 bases; bases outside gene matches: 4. Using reference TRBV5-1 and TRBJ1-2 for the parts outside the CDR3, the full variable domain is KAGVTQTPRYLIKTRGQQVTLSCSPISGHRSVSWYQQTPGQGLQFLFEYFSETQRNKGNFPGRFSGRQFSNSRSEMNVSTLELGDSALYLCASSLDREHYGYTFGSGTRLTVV.

This clone was seen a single time. The V gene is TRBV7-2, the J gene TRBJ2-5; D is undetermined. CDR1 is SGHTA, CDR2 FQGNSA, per germline. Trimming shortened V by 1 base and J by 13 bases, and 13 bases separated the two germline ends. The CDR3 contains 12 residues. CDR3 loop: CASSLEDGRRYF. For the CDR3, the DNA is TGTGCCAGCAGCTTAGAGGACGGTCGGCGGTACTTC. The full variable domain, rest sourced from reference TRBV7-2 and TRBJ2-5, is GAGVSQSPSNKVTEKGKDVELRCDPISGHTALYWYRQSLGQGLEFLIYFQGNSAPDKSGLPSDRFSAERTGGSVSTLTIQRTQQEDSAVYLCASSLEDGRRYFGPGTRLLVL.

The V and J genes are TRBV4-3 and TRBJ1-2; D not certain. The germline V and J ends were trimmed by 0 bases and 2 bases, with 16 bases remaining between them. Germline assignment: CDR1 LGHNA and CDR2 YSLEER. CDR3 size: 17 residues. The CDR3, as DNA: TGCGCCAGCAGCCAAGATCGGGCAGGTCCCGGGAACTATGGCTACACCTTC. It encodes CASSQDRAGPGNYGYTF.

The chain combines TRBV7-8 with TRBJ1-5; 7 nucleotides align to TRBD1. Germline V gives CDR1 SGHVS, CDR2 FQNEAQ. After removal of 3 bases from V and 6 bases from J, the junction contained 11 bases not matched to a gene. The CDR3 totals 16 residues. Here the CDR3 DNA reads TGTGCCAGCAGCTTGTACGGGACAGCAGGCGGTCAGCCCCAGCATTTT. Amino acids: CASSLYGTAGGQPQHF. Variable domain in full (rest from reference TRBV7-8 and TRBJ1-5): GAGVSQSPRYKVAKRGQDVALRCDPISGHVSLFWYQQALGQGPEFLTYFQNEAQLDKSGLPSDRFFAERPEGSVSTLKIQRTQQEDSAVYLCASSLYGTAGGQPQHFGDGTRLSIL.

This sequence joins TRBV7-9 and TRBJ1-4; TRBD1 is a possible D gene (5 bases). This CDR3 has 16 amino acids. V was clipped by 1 base and J by 8 bases, with 17 bases between them. The germline gives CDR1 SEHNR, CDR2 FQNEAQ (reference sequence). Here the CDR3 reads CASSLGLWGPGEKLFF. The CDR3 DNA sequence: TGTGCCAGCAGCTTAGGACTTTGGGGCCCGGGAGAAAAACTGTTTTTT.

This rearrangement joins TRBV19 to TRBJ2-5; 8 bases agree with TRBD1. CDR3 length: 14 amino acids. Per germline, CDR1 LNHDA and CDR2 SQIVND (reference sequence). V dropped 5 bases and J dropped 6; count of bases not matched to a gene: 8. CDR3 nucleotide sequence: TGTGCCAGTAGTCCTGACAGGGGTTTGAAGACCCAGTACTTC. Encoded protein: CASSPDRGLKTQYF.

As for this clone: The junction does not match germline at one end; this may be a read error. The J gene is TRBJ2-3, the V gene TRBV5-6, with D maybe TRBD2 (6 bases). This CDR3 spans 13 amino acids. Germline V CDR1 and CDR2: SGHDT, YYEEEE. The CDR3, as DNA: TGTGCCAGCGGCTTCGGGACTTCAGATACGCAGTATTTT. Amino acids: CASGFGTSDTQYF.

The V and J genes are TRBV9 and TRBJ2-3; D unresolved. The length of the CDR3 is 13 residues. With 3 bases removed from V and 2 bases from J, the gap between germline ends came to 7 bases. Germline assignment: CDR1 SGDLS and CDR2 YYNGEE. The CDR3 loop is CASSADSTDTQYF. In DNA, the CDR3 is TGTGCCAGCAGCGCAGATTCCACAGATACGCAGTATTTT.

The chain couples TRBV11-2 to TRBJ1-1; no reliable D call. The V and J ends lost 6 bases and 5 bases respectively, with 10 bases between them. Germline V lookup: CDR1 SGHAT, CDR2 FQNNGV. The CDR3 has 12 residues. CDR3 bases: TGTGCCAGCAGTTCAAGGAGGACTGAAGCTTTCTTT. It translates to CASSSRRTEAFF.

This sequence joins TRBV2 and TRBJ1-6; no clear D gene. The germline gives CDR1 SNHLY, CDR2 FYNNEI. The V gene lost 6 bases and the J gene lost 7 bases, with 16 bases spanning the gap. The CDR3 contains 15 residues. CDR3 bases: TGTGCCAGCAGGGTAGACGGGTCAACCAATTCACCCCTCCACTTT. It is translated as CASRVDGSTNSPLHF.

This clone was seen once. The rearrangement links TRBV10-1 to TRBJ1-4; D not resolved. The CDR3 contains 14 residues. V lost 2 bases and J 3 bases, leaving 7 bases between the germline ends. Germline lookup yields CDR1 WNHNN and CDR2 SYGVQD (reference sequence). The CDR3 DNA is TGCGCCAGCAGTGAGGGATCGGCTAATGAAAAACTGTTTTTT. This translates into CASSEGSANEKLFF.

V and J are TRBV2 and TRBJ2-7, with unresolved D. The CDR3 covers 15 residues. Germline CDR1 is SNHLY and CDR2 is FYNNEI. V gave up 6 bases and J gave up 2 bases, with 17 bases separating them. Written as DNA, the CDR3 is TGTGCCAGCAGGGATATAGGACGGATAACCTACGAGCAGTACTTC. The encoded protein is CASRDIGRITYEQYF.

V gene TRBV4-2 combines with J gene TRBJ1-1; unclear D gene. Germline V gives CDR1 LGHNA, CDR2 YNFKEQ. V dropped 0 bases and J dropped 1 base, with 9 bases sitting between them. CDR3 length equals 15 residues. CDR3 residues: CASSQDILGNTEAFF. The CDR3 nucleotides read TGTGCCAGCAGCCAAGATATACTTGGGAACACTGAAGCTTTCTTT.

This rearrangement joins TRBV11-2 to TRBJ1-6, with 7 positions matching TRBD1. In germline, CDR1 is SGHAT, CDR2 FQNNGV. The junction had 8 bases not matched to a gene; V was cut back by 2 bases and J by 10 bases. The CDR3 loop spans 15 amino acids. The CDR3 protein is CASSLTRQGGSPLHF. The CDR3 bases are TGTGCCAGCAGCTTAACCCGACAGGGTGGATCACCCCTCCACTTT.

The CDR3 nucleotides are TGTGCCAGCAGCTTAGGGGCCGGGTATGAGCAGTTCTTC. This gives the protein CASSLGAGYEQFF. The chain recombines TRBV7-9 with TRBJ2-1; D gene ambiguous. V was trimmed by 1 base and J by 8 bases, leaving 9 bases between them. Germline loops: CDR1 SEHNR, CDR2 FQNEAQ (reference sequence). The CDR3 is 13 residues long.

This clone came up once. V usage is TRBV4-1 and J usage is TRBJ1-4; D uncertain. This CDR3 spans 14 amino acids. V lost 1 base, J lost 4 bases, and 7 bases lay in between. The V gene's germline CDR1 is MGHRA and CDR2 YSYEKL. For the CDR3, the DNA is TGCGCCAGCAGCCAAGCGCAGCGTAATGAAAAACTGTTTTTT. Its protein product is CASSQAQRNEKLFF.

This sequence joins TRBV19 and TRBJ1-2; the match to TRBD1 covers 9 bases. The J segment lost 5 bases and the V segment lost 10 bases, leaving 11 bases of the junction unmatched. The V gene's germline CDR1 is LNHDA and CDR2 SQIVND (reference sequence). The CDR3 contains 14 residues. Here the CDR3 DNA reads TGTGCCACGTACCCCCGGACAGGGGATTATGGCTACACCTTC. It translates to CATYPRTGDYGYTF.